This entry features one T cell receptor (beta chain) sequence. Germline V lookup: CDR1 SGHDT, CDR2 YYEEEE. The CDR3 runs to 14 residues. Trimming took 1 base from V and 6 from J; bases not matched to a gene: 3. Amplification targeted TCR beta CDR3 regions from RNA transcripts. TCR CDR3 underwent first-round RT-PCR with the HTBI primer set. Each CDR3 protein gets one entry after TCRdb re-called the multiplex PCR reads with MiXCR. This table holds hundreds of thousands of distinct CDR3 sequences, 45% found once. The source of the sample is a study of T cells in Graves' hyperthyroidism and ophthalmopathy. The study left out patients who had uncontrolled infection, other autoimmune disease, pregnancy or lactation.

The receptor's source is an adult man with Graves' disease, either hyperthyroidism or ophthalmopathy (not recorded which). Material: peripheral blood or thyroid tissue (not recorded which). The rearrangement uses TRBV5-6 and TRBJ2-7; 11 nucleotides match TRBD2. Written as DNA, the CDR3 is TGTGCCAGCAGCTTGTGGCTAGCGGGGGGCGAGCAGTACTTC. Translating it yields CASSLWLAGGEQYF.